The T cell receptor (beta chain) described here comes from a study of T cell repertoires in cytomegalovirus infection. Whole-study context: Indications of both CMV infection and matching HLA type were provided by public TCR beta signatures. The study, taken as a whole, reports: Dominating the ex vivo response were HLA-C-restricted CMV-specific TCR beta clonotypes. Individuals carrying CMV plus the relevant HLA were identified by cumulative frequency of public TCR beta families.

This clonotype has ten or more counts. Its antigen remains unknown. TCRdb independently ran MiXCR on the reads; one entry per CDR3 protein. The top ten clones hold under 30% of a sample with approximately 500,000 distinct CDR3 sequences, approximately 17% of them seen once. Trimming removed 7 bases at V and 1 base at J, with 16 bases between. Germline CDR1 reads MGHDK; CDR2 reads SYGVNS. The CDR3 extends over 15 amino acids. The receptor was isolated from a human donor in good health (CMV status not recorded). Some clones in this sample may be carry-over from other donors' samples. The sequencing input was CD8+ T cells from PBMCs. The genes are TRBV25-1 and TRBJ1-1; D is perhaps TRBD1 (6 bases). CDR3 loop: CASNQRGGTNTEAFF. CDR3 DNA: TGTGCCAGCAACCAGAGGGGGGGCACGAACACTGAAGCTTTCTTT.